Below, 20 T cell receptor beta chains from the same sample are listed, as sequenced in a study of T cells in Graves' hyperthyroidism and ophthalmopathy. RNA transcripts were the template for amplifying TCR beta CDR3 regions. The HTBI primer set drove a first-round RT-PCR of the TCR CDR3. TCRdb passed the multiplex PCR reads through MiXCR, listing each CDR3 protein once. The repertoire has a few hundred thousand distinct CDR3 sequences, approximately 16% of them found once; the top ten carry approximately 19%. The material sequenced was blood. The receptors derive from a woman aged 55-75 years with Graves' ophthalmopathy.

This rearrangement joins TRBV12-3 or TRBV12-4 to TRBJ1-5, with 9 bases matching TRBD1. The V and J ends lost 6 bases and 3 bases, in that order; junction bases with no gene match: 3. CDR3 length: 14 residues. The CDR3 is CASRGTGNNQPQHF. CDR3 nucleotides: TGTGCCAGCAGGGGGACAGGGAACAATCAGCCCCAGCATTTT.

The sample holds many counts of this clonotype. This rearrangement joins TRBV6-5 to TRBJ2-5, with D perhaps matching TRBD2 (6 bases). The CDR3 length is 14 residues. The germline CDR1 and CDR2 sequences are MNHEY and SVGAGI. V was cut by 0 bases and J by 5 bases, with 10 bases left in between. The CDR3 coding sequence is TGTGCCAGCAGTTACTCGAAGGGACTGGAGACCCAGTACTTC. This encodes CASSYSKGLETQYF.

In its sample, this clonotype was seen many times. The CDR3 reads CASSPVGPPETQYF. The CDR3, as DNA: TGTGCCAGCAGTCCGGTGGGCCCTCCAGAGACCCAGTACTTC. The V gene is TRBV7-3, the J gene TRBJ2-5; D not resolved. Germline CDR1 is SGHTA and CDR2 is FQGTGA. The CDR3 spans 14 residues. V lost 6 bases and J lost 4, with 15 bases in between.

This clonotype was counted at least ten times. The V gene is TRBV10-3, the J gene TRBJ1-1, with D possibly being TRBD1 (6 bases). The CDR3 has 13 amino acids. Germline values: CDR1 ENHRY, CDR2 SYGVKD. V lost 6 bases and J lost 4, with 12 bases in between. DNA for the CDR3: TGTGCCATCAGCCGACAGGAGGGCACTGAAGCTTTCTTT. Amino acid sequence: CAISRQEGTEAFF.

The table lists this clonotype with many counts. The chain combines TRBV6-1 with TRBJ2-3; D is unresolved. The CDR3 consists of 12 residues. CDR1 and CDR2 from the germline V gene are MNHNS and SASEGT. The germline V and J ends were trimmed by 6 bases and 9 bases, with 13 bases remaining between them. The CDR3 is CASRKAEDTQYF. CDR3 DNA: TGTGCCAGCAGAAAAGCAGAGGACACGCAGTATTTT.

The chain employs TRBV2 and TRBJ2-3; 15 bases align to TRBD2. Unmatched junction bases numbered 5, after V lost 2 bases and J lost 8 bases. Per the germline V gene, CDR1 is SNHLY and CDR2 is FYNNEI. The CDR3 runs to 16 residues. Here the CDR3 reads CASSERTSGRVGTQYF. CDR3 in DNA: TGTGCCAGCAGTGAACGGACTAGCGGGAGGGTTGGTACGCAGTATTTT.

This clonotype came up many times. This CDR3 is CASSRFGNQPQHF. For the CDR3, the DNA is TGTGCCAGCAGCCGGTTTGGCAATCAGCCCCAGCATTTT. The chain joins TRBV3-1 to TRBJ1-5, with D hard to call. Germline V gene sequence: CDR1 LGHDT, CDR2 YNNKEL (reference sequence). This CDR3 region has 13 residues. Trimming removed 4 bases from V and 2 bases from J, with 6 bases in between.

This clonotype was counted at least ten times. This chain connects TRBV11-2 to TRBJ1-1; no clear D gene. Germline CDR1 is SGHAT and CDR2 is FQNNGV. The CDR3 sequence is 14 residues long. V gave up 1 base and J gave up 1 base, with 7 bases separating them. The CDR3 nucleotides read TGTGCCAGCAGCTTAGGGTGGGAGAACACTGAAGCTTTCTTT. It encodes CASSLGWENTEAFF.

There are a few counts of this clonotype. The rearrangement uses TRBV19 and TRBJ2-1; 10 bases fit TRBD2. The V gene end was trimmed by 8 bases and the J gene end by 8 bases; junction bases not matched to a gene: 9. The CDR3 totals 14 residues. Germline values: CDR1 LNHDA, CDR2 SQIVND (reference sequence). CDR3 protein: CASASGRAGHEQFF. The CDR3 DNA is TGTGCCAGTGCGAGCGGGAGGGCCGGGCATGAGCAGTTCTTC.

The rearrangement joins TRBV12-3 or TRBV12-4 to TRBJ1-1; D is unclear. Trimming cost V 10 bases and J 4 bases, with 19 bases left between them. The CDR3 consists of 14 residues. DNA of the CDR3: TGTGCCACGACCAGACGAGGGTTGAGCACTGAAGCTTTCTTT. Translating gives CATTRRGLSTEAFF.

J is TRBJ2-7 and V is TRBV2; 7 positions agree with TRBD2. The CDR3 is made up of 16 amino acids. CDR1 and CDR2 (germline): SNHLY, FYNNEI. V gave up 7 bases and J gave up 7 bases; unmatched junction bases: 19. CDR3 nucleotides: TGTGCCAGCACCCCGGGGGGTATGAGCGGGCCGAGGGAGCAGTACTTC. Translating gives CASTPGGMSGPREQYF. The entire variable domain, with the rest obtained from reference TRBV2 and TRBJ2-7, is as follows: EPEVTQTPSHQVTQMGQEVILRCVPISNHLYFYWYRQILGQKVEFLVSFYNNEISEKSEIFDDQFSVERPDGSNFTLKIRSTKLEDSAMYFCASTPGGMSGPREQYFGPGTRLTVT.

This clonotype was seen many times. This chain links TRBV6-6 with TRBJ2-5, with D perhaps TRBD2 (5 bases). CDR1 MNHNY and CDR2 SVGAGI come from the germline V gene (reference sequence). V lost 2 bases and J lost 4, with 11 bases in between. The CDR3 covers 14 residues. The CDR3 spells CASSYRAVVETQYF. The CDR3 nucleotides are TGTGCCAGCAGTTACCGAGCGGTGGTAGAGACCCAGTACTTC.

This clonotype was seen repeatedly, ten times or more. J is TRBJ2-5 and V is TRBV12-3 or TRBV12-4; no firm D call. The V gene lost 3 bases and the J gene lost 9 bases, with 17 bases spanning the gap. This CDR3 has 14 amino acids. The CDR3 region has the DNA TGTGCCAGCAGTTTGGCGGACCTTCGCGAGGCCCAGTACTTC. It encodes CASSLADLREAQYF.

The gene calls are TRBV6-2 or TRBV6-3 and TRBJ2-7; a weak D match, TRBD2 (6 bases). Germline lookup yields CDR1 MNHEY and CDR2 SVGEGT. The ends were cut back, 6 bases at V and 5 bases at J, with 8 bases in the middle. The CDR3 runs 11 residues. CDR3 nucleotide sequence: TGTGCCAGCAGGGAGGGGAACGAGCAGTACTTC. It yields the protein CASREGNEQYF.

This clonotype was observed at least ten times. The chain uses TRBV20-1 and TRBJ1-5; TRBD1 aligns across 10 bases. J lost 5 bases, V lost 6 bases, and 7 bases had no gene match. The germline V gene has CDR1 DFQATT and CDR2 SNEGSKA (reference sequence). This CDR3 contains 14 residues. CDR3: CSARTGGSDQPQHF. The CDR3 DNA sequence: TGCAGTGCAAGGACAGGGGGATCAGATCAGCCCCAGCATTTT.

This clonotype was observed many times. This chain connects TRBV7-2 to TRBJ2-5; tentatively, D is TRBD2 (6 bases). CDR3 length equals 15 residues. Germline V gene data show CDR1 as SGHTA and CDR2 as FQGNSA. The V end was cut by 2 bases, the J end by 5 bases, with 15 bases between. CDR3 amino acids: CASSLLGEAGETQYF. The CDR3 DNA sequence: TGTGCCAGCAGCTTATTGGGGGAGGCCGGGGAGACCCAGTACTTC.

Remarks on this clonotype: A much larger clonotype is one base distant, so this may be a read error. The V call is TRBV12-3 or TRBV12-4, the J call TRBJ1-1; D is undetermined. The CDR3 sequence is 13 residues long. Here the CDR3 reads CASILHMNTEALF. The CDR3 DNA follows: TGTGCCAGCATTTTACACATGAACACTGAAGCTCTCTTT.

This clonotype was seen repeatedly, ten times or more. J is TRBJ2-3 and V is TRBV3-1; unclear D gene. This CDR3 region has 17 residues. CDR1 is LGHDT and CDR2 is YNNKEL in the germline V gene (reference sequence). V lost 1 base and J lost 0, with 14 bases in between. CDR3 sequence: CASSQVLTSLSTDTQYF. The CDR3 region has the DNA TGTGCCAGCAGCCAAGTCCTGACAAGTCTCAGCACAGATACGCAGTATTTT.

This clonotype has ten or more counts. The rearrangement joins TRBV29-1 to TRBJ2-5; the D gene could be TRBD1 or TRBD2 (6 bases each). The germline V and J ends were trimmed by 1 base and 5 bases, with 11 bases remaining between them. From germline, CDR1 is SQVTM and CDR2 ANQGSEA. The CDR3 is made up of 13 amino acids. This CDR3 is CSVEGRGWETQYF. The CDR3 nucleotides are TGCAGCGTTGAAGGGAGGGGGTGGGAGACCCAGTACTTC.

As to this clonotype: A much larger clonotype is one base distant, so this may be a read error. The chain joins TRBV12-3 or TRBV12-4 to TRBJ2-1; possibly TRBD1 for D (5 bases). The CDR3 totals 14 residues. The CDR3 DNA is TGTGTCAGCAGTATACAGGTTGGGGTCGGTGAGCAGTTCTTC. It codes for CVSSIQVGVGEQFF.